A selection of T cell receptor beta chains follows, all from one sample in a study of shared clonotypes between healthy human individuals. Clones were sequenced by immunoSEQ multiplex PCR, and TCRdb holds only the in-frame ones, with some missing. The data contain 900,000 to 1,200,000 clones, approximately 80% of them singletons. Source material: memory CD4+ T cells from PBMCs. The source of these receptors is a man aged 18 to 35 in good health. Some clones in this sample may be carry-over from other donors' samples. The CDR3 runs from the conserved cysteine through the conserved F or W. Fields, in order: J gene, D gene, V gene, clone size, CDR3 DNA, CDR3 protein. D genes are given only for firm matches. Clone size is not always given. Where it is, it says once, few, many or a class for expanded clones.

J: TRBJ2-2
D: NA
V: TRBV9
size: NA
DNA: TGTGCCAGCACCCGTAACCCCGGGGAGCTGTTTTTT
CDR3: CASTRNPGELFF

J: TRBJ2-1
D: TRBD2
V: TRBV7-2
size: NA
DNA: TGTGCCAGCAGATACCTAGCGGGAGGAGACAATGAGCAGTTCTTC
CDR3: CASRYLAGGDNEQFF

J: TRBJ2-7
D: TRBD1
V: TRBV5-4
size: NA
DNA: TGTGCCAGCAGCCCCAGGACAGGGAACGGCGAGCAGTACTTC
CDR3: CASSPRTGNGEQYF

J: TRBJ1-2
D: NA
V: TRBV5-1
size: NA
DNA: TGCGCCAGCAGCTTGGCGGCAGGGGCAAACTATGGCTACACCTTC
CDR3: CASSLAAGANYGYTF

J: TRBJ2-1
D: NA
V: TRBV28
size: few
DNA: TGTGCCAGCAGTTTCTACATCAGGGAGAACAATGAGCAGTTCTTC
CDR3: CASSFYIRENNEQFF

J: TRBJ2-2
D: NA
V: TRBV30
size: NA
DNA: TGTGCCTGGAGTGTCGGACAGAACACCGGGGAGCTGTTTTTT
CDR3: CAWSVGQNTGELFF

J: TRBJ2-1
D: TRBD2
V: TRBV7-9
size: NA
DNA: TGTGCCAGCAGCTTCACTAGCGGGAGGGGCAATGAGCAGTTCTTC
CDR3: CASSFTSGRGNEQFF

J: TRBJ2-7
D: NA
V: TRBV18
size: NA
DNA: TGTGCCAGCTCATCGACACAGTCCTACGAGCAGTACTTC
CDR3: CASSSTQSYEQYF

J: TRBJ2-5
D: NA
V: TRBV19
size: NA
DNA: TGTGCCAGTAGCAACACGGGGGAGACCCAGTACTTC
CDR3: CASSNTGETQYF

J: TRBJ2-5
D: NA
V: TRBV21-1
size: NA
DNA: TGTGCCAGTAGATCCTGGGGGGAAGAGACCCAGTACTTC
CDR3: CASRSWGEETQYF

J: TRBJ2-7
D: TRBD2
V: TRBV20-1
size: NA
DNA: TGCAGTGGGGCAGCGGGAGTGGAGCAGTACTTC
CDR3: CSGAAGVEQYF

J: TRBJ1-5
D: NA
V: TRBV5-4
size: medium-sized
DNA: TGTGCCAGCAGCTTGGATAATCAGCCCCAGCATTTT
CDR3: CASSLDNQPQHF

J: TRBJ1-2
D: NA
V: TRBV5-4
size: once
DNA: TGTGCCAGCAGCTTGGTGGGAGGAGGCTACACCTTC
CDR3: CASSLVGGGYTF

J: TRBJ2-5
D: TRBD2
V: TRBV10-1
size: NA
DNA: TGCGCCAGCAGTCCAGGACTAGCGGGAGCTGGAGAGACCCAGTACTTC
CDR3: CASSPGLAGAGETQYF

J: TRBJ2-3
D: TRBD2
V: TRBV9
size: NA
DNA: TGTGCCAGCGGGGGAAGGGAGGGGACGCAGTATTTT
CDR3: CASGGREGTQYF

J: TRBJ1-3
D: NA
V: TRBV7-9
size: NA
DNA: TGTGCCAGCAGCTTAGACGGGGGAAACACCATATATTTT
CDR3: CASSLDGGNTIYF

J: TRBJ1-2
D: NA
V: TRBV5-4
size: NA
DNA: TGTGCCAGCAGTCAGGGAGGGGGTGGCTACACCTTC
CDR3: CASSQGGGGYTF

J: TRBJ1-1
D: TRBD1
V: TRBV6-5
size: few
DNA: TGTGCCAGCAGAGAGAGACAGGGGGCGGTTGTTGCTTTCTTT
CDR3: CASRERQGAVVAFF

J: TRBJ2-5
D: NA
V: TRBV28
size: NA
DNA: TGTGCCAGCAGTCCTTTACAGGGCTATGGGGAGACCCAGTACTTC
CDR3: CASSPLQGYGETQYF

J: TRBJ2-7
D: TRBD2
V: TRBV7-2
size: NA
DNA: TGTGCCAGCAGCTTAGCTAGCGGGAGAAGCACCTACGAGCAGTACTTC
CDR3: CASSLASGRSTYEQYF

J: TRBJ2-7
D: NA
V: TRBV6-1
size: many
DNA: TGTGCCAGCAGTGAAGGGGCCGGGGTGCTCTACGAGCAGTACTTC
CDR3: CASSEGAGVLYEQYF

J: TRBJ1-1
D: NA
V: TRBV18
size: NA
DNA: TGTGCCAGCTCAGAGGGGGGATCGAACACTGAAGCTTTCTTT
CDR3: CASSEGGSNTEAFF

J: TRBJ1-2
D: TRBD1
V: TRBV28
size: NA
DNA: TGTGCCAGCAGTGGACAGGGGGTGGGAGGCTACACCTTC
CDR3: CASSGQGVGGYTF